One TCR beta chain is described in this entry. As yet, its antigen is unknown. The ends lost 4 bases at V and 7 bases at J; junction bases unmatched: 6. In germline, CDR1 is SGHKS, CDR2 YYEKEE (reference sequence). The CDR3 has 14 amino acids. The entry originates in a study of T cell responses to AZD1222 COVID-19 vaccine. Study context: Investigators merged groups given second doses at roughly 4 or roughly 12 weeks. Whole-study results and caveats: Only a handful of individuals given AZD1222 were seropositive at baseline. Females outnumbered males among donors, who were mostly white British; clonal diversity was possibly underestimated. Within unmutated variant regions lay the reported targets of nearly half of spike-specific TCRs.

Sequenced by immunoSEQ multiplex PCR; TCRdb stores in-frame clones only, minus some. The profile shows roughly 130,000 clones, 90% to 95% of them singletons. The gene calls are TRBV5-5 and TRBJ2-1; 9 nucleotides line up with TRBD1. Source: peripheral blood, taken on day 0 of AZD1222 vaccination. The receptor was isolated from an adult in good health. CDR3 in DNA: TGTGCCAGCAGCATGGACAGGGGTGTGAATGAGCAGTTCTTC. This gives the protein CASSMDRGVNEQFF. Together with reference TRBV5-5 and TRBJ2-1, the CDR3 gives the full variable domain: DAGVTQSPTHLIKTRGQQVTLRCSPISGHKSVSWYQQVLGQGPQFIFQYYEKEERGRGNFPDRFSARQFPNYSSELNVNALLLGDSALYLCASSMDRGVNEQFFGPGTRLTVL.